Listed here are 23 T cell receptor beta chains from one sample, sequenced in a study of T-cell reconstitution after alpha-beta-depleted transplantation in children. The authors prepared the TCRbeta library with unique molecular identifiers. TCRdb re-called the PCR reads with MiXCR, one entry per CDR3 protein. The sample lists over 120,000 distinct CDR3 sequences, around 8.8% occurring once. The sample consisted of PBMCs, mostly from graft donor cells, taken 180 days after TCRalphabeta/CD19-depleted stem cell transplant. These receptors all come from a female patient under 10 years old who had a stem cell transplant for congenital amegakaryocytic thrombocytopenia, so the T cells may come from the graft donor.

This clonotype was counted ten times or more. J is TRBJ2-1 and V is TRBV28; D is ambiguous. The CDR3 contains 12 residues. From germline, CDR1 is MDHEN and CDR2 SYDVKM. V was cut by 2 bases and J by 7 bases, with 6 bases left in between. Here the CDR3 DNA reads TGTGCCAGCAGTTTAGCGAGGAATGAGCAGTTCTTC. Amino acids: CASSLARNEQFF.

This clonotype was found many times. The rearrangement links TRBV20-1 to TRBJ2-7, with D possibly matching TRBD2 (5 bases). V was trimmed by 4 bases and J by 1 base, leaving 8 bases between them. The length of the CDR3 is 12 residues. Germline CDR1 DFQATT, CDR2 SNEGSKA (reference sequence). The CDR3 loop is CSATGESYEQYF. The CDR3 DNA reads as TGCAGTGCTACCGGGGAGTCCTACGAGCAGTACTTC.

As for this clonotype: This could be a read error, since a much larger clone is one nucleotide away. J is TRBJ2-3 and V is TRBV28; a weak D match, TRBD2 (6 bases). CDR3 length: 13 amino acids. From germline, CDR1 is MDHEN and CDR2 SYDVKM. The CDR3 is CSSTPWGADTQYF. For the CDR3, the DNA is TGTTCCAGCACTCCCTGGGGGGCAGATACGCAGTATTTT. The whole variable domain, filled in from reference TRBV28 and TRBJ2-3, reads DVKVTQSSRYLVKRTGEKVFLECVQDMDHENMFWYRQDPGLGLRLIYFSYDVKMKEKGDIPEGYSVSREKKERFSLILESASTNQTSMYLCSSTPWGADTQYFGPGTRLTVL.

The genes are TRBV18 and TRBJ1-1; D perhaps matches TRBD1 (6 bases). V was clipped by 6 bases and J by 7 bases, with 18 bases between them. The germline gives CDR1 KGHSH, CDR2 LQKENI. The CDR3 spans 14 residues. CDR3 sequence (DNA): TGTGCCAGCTCCGGACCCAGGGGCTCTATTGAAGCTTTCTTT. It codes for CASSGPRGSIEAFF.

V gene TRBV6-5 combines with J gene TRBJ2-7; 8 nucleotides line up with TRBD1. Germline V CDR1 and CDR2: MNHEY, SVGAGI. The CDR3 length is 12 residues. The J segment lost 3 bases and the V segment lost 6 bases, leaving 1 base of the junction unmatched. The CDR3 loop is CASRGQGYEQYF. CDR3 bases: TGTGCCAGCAGAGGACAGGGCTACGAGCAGTACTTC.

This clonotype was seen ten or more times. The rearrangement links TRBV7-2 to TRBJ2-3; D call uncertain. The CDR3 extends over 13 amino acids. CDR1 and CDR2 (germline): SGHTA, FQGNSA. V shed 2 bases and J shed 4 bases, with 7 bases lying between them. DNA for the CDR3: TGTGCCAGCAGCTTAACGGTTCCAGATACGCAGTATTTT. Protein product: CASSLTVPDTQYF. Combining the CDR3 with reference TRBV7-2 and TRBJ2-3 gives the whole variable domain GAGVSQSPSNKVTEKGKDVELRCDPISGHTALYWYRQSLGQGLEFLIYFQGNSAPDKSGLPSDRFSAERTGGSVSTLTIQRTQQEDSAVYLCASSLTVPDTQYFGPGTRLTVL.

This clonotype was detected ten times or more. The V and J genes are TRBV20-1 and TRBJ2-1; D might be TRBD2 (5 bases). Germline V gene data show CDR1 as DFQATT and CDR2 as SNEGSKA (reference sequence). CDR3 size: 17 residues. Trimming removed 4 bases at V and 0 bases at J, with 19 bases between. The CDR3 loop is CSAIGFGLARSYNEQFF. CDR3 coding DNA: TGCAGTGCTATAGGATTTGGGCTAGCCCGCTCCTACAATGAGCAGTTCTTC.

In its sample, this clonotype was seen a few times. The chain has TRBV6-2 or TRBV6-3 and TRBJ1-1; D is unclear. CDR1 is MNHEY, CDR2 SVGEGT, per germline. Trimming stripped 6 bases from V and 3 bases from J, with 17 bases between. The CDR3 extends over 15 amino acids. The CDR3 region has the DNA TGTGCCAGCAGATTTACCTCGGGTGGTGACACTGAAGCTTTCTTT. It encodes CASRFTSGGDTEAFF.

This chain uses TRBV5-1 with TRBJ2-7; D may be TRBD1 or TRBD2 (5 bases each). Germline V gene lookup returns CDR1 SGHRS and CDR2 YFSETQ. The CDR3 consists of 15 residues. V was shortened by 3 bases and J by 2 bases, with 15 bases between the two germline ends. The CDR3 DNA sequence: TGCGCCAGCAGCTCCGGGGCCTCAACGCCCTACGAGCAGTACTTC. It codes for CASSSGASTPYEQYF.

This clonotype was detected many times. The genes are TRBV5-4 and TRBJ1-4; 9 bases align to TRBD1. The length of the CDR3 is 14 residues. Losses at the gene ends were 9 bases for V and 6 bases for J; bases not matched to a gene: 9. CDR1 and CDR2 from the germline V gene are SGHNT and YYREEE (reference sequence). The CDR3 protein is CATGTGMRDEKLFF. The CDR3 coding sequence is TGTGCCACCGGGACAGGGATGCGAGATGAAAAACTGTTTTTT.

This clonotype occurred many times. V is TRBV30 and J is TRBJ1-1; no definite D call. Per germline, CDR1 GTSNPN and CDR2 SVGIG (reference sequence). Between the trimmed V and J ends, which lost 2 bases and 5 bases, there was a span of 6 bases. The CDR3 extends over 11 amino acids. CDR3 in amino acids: CAWSPLTEAFF. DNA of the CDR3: TGTGCCTGGAGTCCGCTGACTGAAGCTTTCTTT. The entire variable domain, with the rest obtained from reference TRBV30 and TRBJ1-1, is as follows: SQTIHQWPATLVQPVGSPLSLECTVEGTSNPNLYWYRQAAGRGLQLLFYSVGIGQISSEVPQNLSASRPQDRQFILSSKKLLLSDSGFYLCAWSPLTEAFFGQGTRLTVV.

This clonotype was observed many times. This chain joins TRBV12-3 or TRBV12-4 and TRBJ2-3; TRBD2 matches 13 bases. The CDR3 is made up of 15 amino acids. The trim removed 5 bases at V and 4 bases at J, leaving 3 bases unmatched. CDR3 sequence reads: CASSPTSGGADTQYF. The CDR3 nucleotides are TGTGCCAGCAGTCCCACTAGCGGGGGGGCAGATACGCAGTATTTT.

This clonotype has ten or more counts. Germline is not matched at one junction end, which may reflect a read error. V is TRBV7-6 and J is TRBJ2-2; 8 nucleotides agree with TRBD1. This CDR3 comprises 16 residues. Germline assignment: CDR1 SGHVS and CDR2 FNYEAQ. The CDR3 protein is CASSPSQGAKTGELFF. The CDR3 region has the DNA TGTGCCAGCAGCCCCTCTCAGGGGGCGAAAACCGGGGAGCTGTTTTTT.

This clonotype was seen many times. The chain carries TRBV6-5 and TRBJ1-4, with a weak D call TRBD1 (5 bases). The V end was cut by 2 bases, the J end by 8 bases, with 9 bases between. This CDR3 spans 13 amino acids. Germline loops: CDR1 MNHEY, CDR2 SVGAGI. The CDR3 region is CASSYAGTEKLFF. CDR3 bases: TGTGCCAGCAGTTACGCCGGGACGGAAAAACTGTTTTTT.

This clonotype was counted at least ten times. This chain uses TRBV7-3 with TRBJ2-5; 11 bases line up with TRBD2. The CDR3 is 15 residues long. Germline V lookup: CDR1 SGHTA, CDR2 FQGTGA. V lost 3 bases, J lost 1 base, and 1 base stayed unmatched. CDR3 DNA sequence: TGTGCCAGCAGCTTGGGACTAGCGGTCCAAGAGACCCAGTACTTC. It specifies CASSLGLAVQETQYF.

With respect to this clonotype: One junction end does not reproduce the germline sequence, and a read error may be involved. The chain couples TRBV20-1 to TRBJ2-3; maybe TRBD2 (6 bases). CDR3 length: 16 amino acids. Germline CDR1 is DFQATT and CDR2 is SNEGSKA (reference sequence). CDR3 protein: CSASSLGLTSTDSQYF. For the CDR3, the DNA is TGCAGTGCTAGTTCCCTCGGATTAACTAGCACAGATTCGCAGTATTTT.

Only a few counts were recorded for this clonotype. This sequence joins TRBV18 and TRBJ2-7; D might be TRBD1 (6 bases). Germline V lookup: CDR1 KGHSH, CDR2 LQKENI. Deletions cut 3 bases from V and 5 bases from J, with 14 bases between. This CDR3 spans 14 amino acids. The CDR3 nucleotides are TGTGCCAGCTCACCCAGACAGGCGCACCACGAGCAGTACTTC. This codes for CASSPRQAHHEQYF. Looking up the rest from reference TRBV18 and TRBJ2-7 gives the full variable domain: NAGVMQNPRHLVRRRGQEARLRCSPMKGHSHVYWYRQLPEEGLKFMVYLQKENIIDESGMPKERFSAEFPKEGPSILRIQQVVRGDSAAYFCASSPRQAHHEQYFGPGTRLTVT.

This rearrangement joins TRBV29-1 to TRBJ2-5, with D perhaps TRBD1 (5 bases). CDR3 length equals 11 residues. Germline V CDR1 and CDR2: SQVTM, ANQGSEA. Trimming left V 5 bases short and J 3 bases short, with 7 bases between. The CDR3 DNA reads TGCAGCGTTCGCAGGGAAGAGACCCAGTACTTC. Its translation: CSVRREETQYF.

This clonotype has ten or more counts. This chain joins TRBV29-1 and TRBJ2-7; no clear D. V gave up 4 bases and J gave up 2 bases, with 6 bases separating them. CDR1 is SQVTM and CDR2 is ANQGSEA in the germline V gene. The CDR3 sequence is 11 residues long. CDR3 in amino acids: CSVARAYEQYF. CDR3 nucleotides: TGCAGCGTTGCCAGAGCCTACGAGCAGTACTTC.

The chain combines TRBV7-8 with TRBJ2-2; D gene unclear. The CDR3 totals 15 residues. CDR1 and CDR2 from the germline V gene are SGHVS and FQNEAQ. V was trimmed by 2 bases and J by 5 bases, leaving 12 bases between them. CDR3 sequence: CASSLTRSFTGELFF. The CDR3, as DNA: TGTGCCAGCAGCTTAACCCGCAGCTTTACCGGGGAGCTGTTTTTT.

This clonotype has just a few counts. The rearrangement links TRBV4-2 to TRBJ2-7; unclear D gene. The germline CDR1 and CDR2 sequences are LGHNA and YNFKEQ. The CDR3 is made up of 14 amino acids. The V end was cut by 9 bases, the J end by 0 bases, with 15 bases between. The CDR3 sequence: CARGPGPASYEQYF. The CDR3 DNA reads TGTGCCAGGGGCCCCGGGCCAGCCTCCTACGAGCAGTACTTC.

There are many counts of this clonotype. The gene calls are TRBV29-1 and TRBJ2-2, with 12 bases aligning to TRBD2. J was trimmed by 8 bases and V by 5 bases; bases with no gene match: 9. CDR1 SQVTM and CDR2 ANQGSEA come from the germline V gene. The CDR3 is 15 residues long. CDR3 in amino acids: CSVSKMTSGSGELFF. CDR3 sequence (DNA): TGCAGCGTTTCAAAAATGACTAGCGGGAGTGGGGAGCTGTTTTTT.

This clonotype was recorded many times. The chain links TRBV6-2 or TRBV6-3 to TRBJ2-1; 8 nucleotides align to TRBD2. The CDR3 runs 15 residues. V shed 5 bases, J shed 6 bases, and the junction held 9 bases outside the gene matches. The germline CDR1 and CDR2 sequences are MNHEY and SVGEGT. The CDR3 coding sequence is TGTGCCAGCAGTACGAGCGGGAGCAGGGGCAATGAGCAGTTCTTC. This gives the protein CASSTSGSRGNEQFF.